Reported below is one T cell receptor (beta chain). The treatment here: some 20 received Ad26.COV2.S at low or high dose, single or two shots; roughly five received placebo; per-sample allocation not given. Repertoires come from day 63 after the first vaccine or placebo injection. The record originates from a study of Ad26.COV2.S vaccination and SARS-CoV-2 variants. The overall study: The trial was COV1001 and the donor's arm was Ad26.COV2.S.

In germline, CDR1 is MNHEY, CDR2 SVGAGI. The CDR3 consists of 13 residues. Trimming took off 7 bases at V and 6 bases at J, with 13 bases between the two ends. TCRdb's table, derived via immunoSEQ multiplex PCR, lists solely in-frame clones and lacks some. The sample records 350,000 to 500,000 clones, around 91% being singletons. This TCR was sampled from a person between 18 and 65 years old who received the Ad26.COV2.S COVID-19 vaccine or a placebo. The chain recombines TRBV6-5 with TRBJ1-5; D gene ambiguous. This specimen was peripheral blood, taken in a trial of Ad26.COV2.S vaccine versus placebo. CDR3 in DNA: TGTGCCAGCAAGCGTTTGGGGTTTCAGCCCCAGCATTTT. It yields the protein CASKRLGFQPQHF.